The rows below give T cell receptor beta chains drawn from one sample of a study of blood T cells in healthy people across ages. From the 5' RACE reads, TCRdb called clonotypes with MiXCR, one entry per CDR3 protein. The sample comprises hundreds of thousands of distinct CDR3 sequences, over 40% of which are singletons, and 13% rests with the top ten. Sequencing was done on a sample of blood. All receptors come from a woman older than 75 in good health. Each CDR3 is given with its conserved first and last residue. The D gene is left open where the match is weak. Rows give clone size only sometimes, using once, few, many, or a class for an expanded clone.

clone_size	d_call	v_call	j_call	cdr3_nt	cdr3_aa
-	-	TRBV12-5	TRBJ2-4	TGTGCTAGTGGTTTGGCTCCATCACTAGCCAAAAACATTCAGTACTTC	CASGLAPSLAKNIQYF
many	TRBD1	TRBV12-3/TRBV12-4	TRBJ2-3	TGTGCCAGCAGTTCCTCAGACAGGGGTAGTTGGGATACGCAGTATTTT	CASSSSDRGSWDTQYF
many	-	TRBV14	TRBJ2-3	TGTGCCAGCGGCCGCGGGCAGTACACAGATACGCAGTATTTT	CASGRGQYTDTQYF
few	-	TRBV7-6	TRBJ2-2	TGTGCCTCCGGGCCCCAGCCGCAATACGGGGAGCTGTTTTTT	CASGPQPQYGELFF
-	-	TRBV25-1	TRBJ1-2	TGTGCCAGCAGCAGGGTACTTAACTATGGCTACACCTTC	CASSRVLNYGYTF
-	TRBD2	TRBV20-1	TRBJ2-3	TGCAGTGTCACGTCTAGCGGGAGGGGTAATACGCAGTATTTT	CSVTSSGRGNTQYF
many	-	TRBV20-1	TRBJ2-1	TGCAGTGCTAGCGGGAACTACAATGAGCAGTTCTTC	CSASGNYNEQFF
-	-	TRBV7-8	TRBJ2-5	TGTGCCAGCAGCTTAGCGGAGCGTCCAAGGGCCCAAGAGACCCAGTACTTC	CASSLAERPRAQETQYF
-	-	TRBV5-1	TRBJ2-5	TGCGCCGGCAGCTCCTCAGTTGGGACCCAGTACTTC	CAGSSSVGTQYF
-	-	TRBV28	TRBJ1-2	TGTGCCAGCAGTTTATACAGAGATGGCTACACCTTC	CASSLYRDGYTF
many	-	TRBV29-1	TRBJ2-5	TGCAGCGTTATTGACTTTGAGACCCAGTACTTC	CSVIDFETQYF
many	TRBD1	TRBV7-9	TRBJ1-2	TGTGCCAGCAGCTCAAACAGGGGTAACTATGGCTACACCTTC	CASSSNRGNYGYTF
many	TRBD2	TRBV9	TRBJ2-1	TGTGCCAGCAGCGCCGCTCCGGGACTAGCGGGAGGGCCTTTGTTCTTC	CASSAAPGLAGGPLFF
-	-	TRBV6-5	TRBJ2-1	TGTGCCAGCAGTGGGTCTAGGCTGGAGGAGCAGTTCTTC	CASSGSRLEEQFF
many	-	TRBV3-1	TRBJ2-1	TGTGCCAGCAGCCTCCCTGGGACACAGTCCTACAATGAGCAGTTCTTC	CASSLPGTQSYNEQFF
many	TRBD2	TRBV24-1	TRBJ2-1	TGTGCCACCCGTGGCCGAGCGGGAGGTACTGAGCAGTTCTTC	CATRGRAGGTEQFF
many	-	TRBV5-1	TRBJ2-6	TGCGCCAGCAGCCACCGTTCCGTCAGCTCTGGGGCCAACGTCCTGACTTTC	CASSHRSVSSGANVLTF
-	-	TRBV12-3/TRBV12-4	TRBJ2-3	TGTGCCAGCAGTGTCAACGGGAGTACAGATACGCAGTATTTT	CASSVNGSTDTQYF
-	TRBD1	TRBV7-9	TRBJ1-4	TGTGCCAGCAGCCGAGTCAGGGGGCGGGCTGAAAAACTGTTTTTT	CASSRVRGRAEKLFF
few	-	TRBV9	TRBJ2-7	TGTGCCAGCAGCGTAGGTCAGGAGGCGGCCTACGAGCAGTACTTC	CASSVGQEAAYEQYF
-	TRBD1	TRBV24-1	TRBJ1-1	TGTGCCACCAAGGGACAGGAAGGTCTGAACACTGAAGCTTTCTTT	CATKGQEGLNTEAFF
many	TRBD2	TRBV5-5	TRBJ2-3	TGTGCCAGCAGCTTGCTAGGCCTAGCGGGAGGGCCAGGCACAGATACGCAGTATTTT	CASSLLGLAGGPGTDTQYF
-	-	TRBV21-1	TRBJ2-5	TGTGCCAGCAGAGACCCGTTTGGGACCCAGTACTTC	CASRDPFGTQYF
many	-	TRBV10-3	TRBJ2-7	TGTGCCATCAGTGAGGACAGGCGGTACGAGCAGTACTTC	CAISEDRRYEQYF
few	TRBD1	TRBV20-1	TRBJ2-2	TGCAGTGCCAAAGGGACAGGGGGCGCTTCCGGGGAGCTGTTTTTT	CSAKGTGGASGELFF
-	TRBD2	TRBV27	TRBJ2-3	TGTGCCAGCCGACTAGCTCCGGATACGCAGTATTTT	CASRLAPDTQYF
-	-	TRBV15	TRBJ2-3	TGTGCCACCAGCGGGTACGCGGATACGCAGTATTTT	CATSGYADTQYF
-	-	TRBV20-1	TRBJ1-2	TGCAGTGCTAGCGGCAGTAACTATGGCTACACCTTC	CSASGSNYGYTF
many	TRBD2	TRBV11-2	TRBJ2-3	TGTGCCAGCAGCCCACTAGCGGGGCTTAGCACAGATACGCAGTATTTT	CASSPLAGLSTDTQYF
few	TRBD2	TRBV3-1	TRBJ2-2	TGTGCCAGCAGCCAGACTAGCGGGAGCCGTAACACCGGGGAGCTGTTTTTT	CASSQTSGSRNTGELFF
-	-	TRBV10-3	TRBJ2-7	TGTGCCATCAGTGAGTCGAACGTTGAGCAGTACTTC	CAISESNVEQYF
few	TRBD2	TRBV5-1	TRBJ2-1	TGCGCCAGCAGCCCGGGGGAGGGTAGTTTCTACAATGAGCAGTTCTTC	CASSPGEGSFYNEQFF
few	-	TRBV27	TRBJ1-2	TGTGCCAGCCGGGGAGGGGGTTTTAACTATGGCTACACCTTC	CASRGGGFNYGYTF
-	-	TRBV11-2	TRBJ1-5	TGTGCCAGCAGCTTAGACTCAGGGAGTCAGAGCAATCAGCCCCAGCATTTT	CASSLDSGSQSNQPQHF
-	TRBD1	TRBV4-3	TRBJ2-7	TGCGCCAGCAGCCATAGTACAGGGGACTACGAGCAGTACTTC	CASSHSTGDYEQYF
many	TRBD2	TRBV9	TRBJ2-1	TGTGCCAGCAGCGTATTGGGGGGGATTTACAATGAGCAGTTCTTC	CASSVLGGIYNEQFF
many	-	TRBV3-1	TRBJ2-6	TGTGCCAGCAGCCTACAGCTTTCTGGGGCCAACGTCCTGACTTTC	CASSLQLSGANVLTF
-	TRBD2	TRBV6-5	TRBJ2-1	TGTGCCATCGGATCCGGACTAGCTGGTGGTTATGGGCAGTTCTTC	CAIGSGLAGGYGQFF
-	TRBD1	TRBV5-5	TRBJ1-5	TGTGCCAGCAGCTTGGCGGTGACAGGGGGAGTCCGGAGCAATCAGCCCCAGCATTTT	CASSLAVTGGVRSNQPQHF
-	TRBD1	TRBV12-3/TRBV12-4	TRBJ2-3	TGTGCCGGCAGCCTTTCCCAGGGGGCTTGGGATACGCAGTATTTT	CAGSLSQGAWDTQYF
-	-	TRBV12-3/TRBV12-4	TRBJ1-5	TGTGCCAGCACCCTAAGGGGGGATCAGCCCCAGCATTTT	CASTLRGDQPQHF
few	TRBD1	TRBV7-7	TRBJ2-2	TGTGCCAGCAGCTTAGCGCCCGGACAGGGGGCAGTCGGGGAGCTGTTTTTT	CASSLAPGQGAVGELFF